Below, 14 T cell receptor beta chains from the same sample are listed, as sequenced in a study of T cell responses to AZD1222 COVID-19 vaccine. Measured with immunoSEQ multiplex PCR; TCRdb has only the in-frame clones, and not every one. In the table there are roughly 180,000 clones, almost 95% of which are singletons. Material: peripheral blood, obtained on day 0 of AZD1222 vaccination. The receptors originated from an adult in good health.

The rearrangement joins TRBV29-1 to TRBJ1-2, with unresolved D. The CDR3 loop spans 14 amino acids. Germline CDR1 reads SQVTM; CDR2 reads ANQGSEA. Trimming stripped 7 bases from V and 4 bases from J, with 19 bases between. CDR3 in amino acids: CSATRALAPYGYTF. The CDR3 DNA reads TGCAGCGCTACCCGGGCCCTAGCCCCCTATGGCTACACCTTC. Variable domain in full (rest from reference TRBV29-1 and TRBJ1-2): SAVISQKPSRDICQRGTSLTIQCQVDSQVTMMFWYRQQPGQSLTLIATANQGSEATYESGFVIDKFPISRPNLTFSTLTVSNMSPEDSSIYLCSATRALAPYGYTFGSGTRLTVV.

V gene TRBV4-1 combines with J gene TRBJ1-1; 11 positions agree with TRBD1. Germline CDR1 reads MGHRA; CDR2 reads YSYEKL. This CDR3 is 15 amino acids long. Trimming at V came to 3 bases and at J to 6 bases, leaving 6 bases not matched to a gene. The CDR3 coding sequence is TGCGCCAGCAGCCACCTGGGACAGGGGGTCGCTGAAGCTTTCTTT. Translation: CASSHLGQGVAEAFF.

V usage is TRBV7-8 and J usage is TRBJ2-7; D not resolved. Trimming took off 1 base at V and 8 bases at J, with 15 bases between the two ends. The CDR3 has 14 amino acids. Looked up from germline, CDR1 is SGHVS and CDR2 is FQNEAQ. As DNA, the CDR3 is TGTGCCAGCAGCTTAGGTTCTACTCTTACCCAGCAGTACTTC. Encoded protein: CASSLGSTLTQQYF.

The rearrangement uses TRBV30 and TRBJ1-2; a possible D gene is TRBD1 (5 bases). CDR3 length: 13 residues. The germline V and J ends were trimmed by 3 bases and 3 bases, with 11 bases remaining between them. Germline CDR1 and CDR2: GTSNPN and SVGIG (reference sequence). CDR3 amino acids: CAWRSAGHYGYTF. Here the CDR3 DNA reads TGTGCCTGGAGAAGTGCAGGGCACTATGGCTACACCTTC. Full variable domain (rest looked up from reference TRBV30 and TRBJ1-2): SQTIHQWPATLVQPVGSPLSLECTVEGTSNPNLYWYRQAAGRGLQLLFYSVGIGQISSEVPQNLSASRPQDRQFILSSKKLLLSDSGFYLCAWRSAGHYGYTFGSGTRLTVV.

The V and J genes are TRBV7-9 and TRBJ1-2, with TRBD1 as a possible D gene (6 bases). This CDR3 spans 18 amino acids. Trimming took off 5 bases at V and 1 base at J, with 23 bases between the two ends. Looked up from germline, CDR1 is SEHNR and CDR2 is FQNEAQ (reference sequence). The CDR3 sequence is CASSQYAPLGGLNYGYTF. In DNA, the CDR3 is TGTGCCAGCAGCCAATACGCTCCTCTAGGGGGGCTTAACTATGGCTACACCTTC.

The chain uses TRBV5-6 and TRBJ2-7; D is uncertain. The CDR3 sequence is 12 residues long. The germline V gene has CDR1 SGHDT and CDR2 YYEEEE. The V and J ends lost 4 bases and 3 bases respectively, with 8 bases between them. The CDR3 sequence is CASSQTGYEQYF. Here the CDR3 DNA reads TGTGCCAGCAGCCAGACGGGCTACGAGCAGTACTTC.

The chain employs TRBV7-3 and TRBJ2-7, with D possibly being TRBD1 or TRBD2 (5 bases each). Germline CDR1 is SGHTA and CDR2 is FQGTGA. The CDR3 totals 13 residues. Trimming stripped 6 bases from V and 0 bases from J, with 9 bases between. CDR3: CASRDGTSYEQYF. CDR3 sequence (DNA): TGTGCCAGCAGGGACGGGACCTCCTACGAGCAGTACTTC.

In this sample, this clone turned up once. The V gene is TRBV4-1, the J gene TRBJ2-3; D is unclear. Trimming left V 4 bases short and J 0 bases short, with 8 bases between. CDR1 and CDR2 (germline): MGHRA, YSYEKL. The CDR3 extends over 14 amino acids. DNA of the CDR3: TGCGCCAGCAGCCGAGTAACTAGCACAGATACGCAGTATTTT. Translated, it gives CASSRVTSTDTQYF.

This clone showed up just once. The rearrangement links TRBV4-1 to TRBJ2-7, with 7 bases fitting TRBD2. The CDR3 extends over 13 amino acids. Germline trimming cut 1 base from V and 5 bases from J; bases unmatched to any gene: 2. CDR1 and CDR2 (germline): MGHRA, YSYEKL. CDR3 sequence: CASSQVGGDEQYF. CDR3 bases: TGCGCCAGCAGCCAAGTGGGGGGGGACGAGCAGTACTTC.

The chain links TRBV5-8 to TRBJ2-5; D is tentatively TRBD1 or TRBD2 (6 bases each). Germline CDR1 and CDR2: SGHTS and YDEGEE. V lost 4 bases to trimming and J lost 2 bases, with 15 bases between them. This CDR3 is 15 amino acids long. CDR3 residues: CASSQGRTVQETQYF. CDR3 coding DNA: TGTGCCAGCAGCCAAGGGAGGACAGTACAAGAGACCCAGTACTTC.

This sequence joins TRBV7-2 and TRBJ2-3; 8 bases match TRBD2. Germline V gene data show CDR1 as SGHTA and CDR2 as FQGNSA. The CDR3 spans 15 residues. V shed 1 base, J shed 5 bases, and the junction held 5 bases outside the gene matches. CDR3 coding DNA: TGTGCCAGCAGCTTAGTTGCTGCGGGAGGAGATACGCAGTATTTT. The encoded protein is CASSLVAAGGDTQYF.

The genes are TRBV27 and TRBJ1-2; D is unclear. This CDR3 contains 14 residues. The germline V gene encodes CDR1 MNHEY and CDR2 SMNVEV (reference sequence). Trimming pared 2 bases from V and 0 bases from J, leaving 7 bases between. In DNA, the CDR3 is TGTGCCAGCAGTTTAGACGGCTCTAACTATGGCTACACCTTC. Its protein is CASSLDGSNYGYTF.

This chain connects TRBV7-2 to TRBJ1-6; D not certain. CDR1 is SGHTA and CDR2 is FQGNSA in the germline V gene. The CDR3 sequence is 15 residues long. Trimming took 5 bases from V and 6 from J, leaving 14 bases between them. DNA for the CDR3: TGTGCCAGCAGCCCGCGAGGAACCCGTAATTCACCCCTCCACTTT. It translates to CASSPRGTRNSPLHF. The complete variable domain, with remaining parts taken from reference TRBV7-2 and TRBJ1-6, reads GAGVSQSPSNKVTEKGKDVELRCDPISGHTALYWYRQSLGQGLEFLIYFQGNSAPDKSGLPSDRFSAERTGGSVSTLTIQRTQQEDSAVYLCASSPRGTRNSPLHFGNGTRLTVT.

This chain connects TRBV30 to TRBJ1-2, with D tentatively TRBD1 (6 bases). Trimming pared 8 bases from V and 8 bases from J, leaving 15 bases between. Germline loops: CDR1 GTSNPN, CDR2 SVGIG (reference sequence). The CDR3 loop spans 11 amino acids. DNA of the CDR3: TGTGCCAGAGGACAGCTCTGGGGCTACACCTTC. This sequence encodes CARGQLWGYTF.